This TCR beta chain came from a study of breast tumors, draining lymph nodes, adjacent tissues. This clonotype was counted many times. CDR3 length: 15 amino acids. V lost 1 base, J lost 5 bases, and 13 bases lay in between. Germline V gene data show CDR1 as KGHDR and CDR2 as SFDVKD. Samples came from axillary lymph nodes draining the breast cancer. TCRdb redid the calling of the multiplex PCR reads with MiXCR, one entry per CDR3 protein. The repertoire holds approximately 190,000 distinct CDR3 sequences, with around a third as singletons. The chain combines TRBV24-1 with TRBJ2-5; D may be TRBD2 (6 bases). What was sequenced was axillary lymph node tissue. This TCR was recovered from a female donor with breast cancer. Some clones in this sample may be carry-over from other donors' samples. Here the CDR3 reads CATSDFMGGRETQYF. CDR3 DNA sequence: TGTGCCACCAGTGATTTTATGGGGGGTCGGGAGACCCAGTACTTC.